A single sample is the source of the 10 T cell receptor beta chains below, sequenced in a study of T cells in Graves' hyperthyroidism and ophthalmopathy (dated by TCRdb to between 2018 and 2021). The library was generated by multiplex PCR. TCRdb shows the sequencer as Illumina HiSeq 2000. Amplification of TCR beta CDR3 regions was carried out from RNA transcripts. The first round of RT-PCR for the TCR CDR3 was performed with the HTBI primer set and the Qiagen OneStep RT-PCR kit. TCRdb itself trimmed the public reads at Q25 with fastp, ran MiXCR and retained productive beta chains. Rows merge per CDR3 protein into single entries with the most common DNA and genes. Recorded for this sample are around 580,000 distinct CDR3 sequences; about 45% of them occurred a single time. The ten largest clonotypes hold about 8.3% of the sample. Source material: peripheral blood or thyroid tissue (not recorded which). Receptors originate from a woman under 30 with Graves' hyperthyroidism.

V gene TRBV6-4 combines with J gene TRBJ1-1, with D tentatively TRBD1 (6 bases). V lost 2 bases to trimming and J lost 9 bases, with 16 bases between them. Germline V gives CDR1 MRHNA, CDR2 SNTAGT. CDR3 length: 14 residues. The CDR3 DNA follows: TGTGCCAGCAGTGACGGGGGGGCCGTCGGTAAAGCTTTCTTT. It is translated as CASSDGGAVGKAFF.

This clonotype was recorded many times. J is TRBJ2-7 and V is TRBV9; D may be TRBD2 (7 bases). The CDR3 covers 15 residues. Trimming took off 0 bases at V and 3 bases at J, with 13 bases between the two ends. Germline CDR1 reads SGDLS; CDR2 reads YYNGEE. For the CDR3, the DNA is TGTGCCAGCAGCGTAGGATCGGGGGGCTACTACGAGCAGTACTTC. Encoded protein: CASSVGSGGYYEQYF.

In this sample, this clonotype turned up once. This could be a read error, since a much larger clone is one nucleotide away. CDR3: CSAGEDRESGELFF. The CDR3 DNA reads TGCAGTGCTGGAGAGGACAGGGAGTCCGGGGAGCTGTTTTTT. The chain combines TRBV20-1 with TRBJ2-2, with 8 bases matching TRBD1. Germline loops: CDR1 DFQATT, CDR2 SNEGSKA (reference sequence). The CDR3 runs to 14 residues.

This clonotype was detected ten times or more. The chain combines TRBV2 with TRBJ2-1; D is ambiguous. V lost 5 bases, J lost 6 bases, and 8 bases lay in between. The germline V gene encodes CDR1 SNHLY and CDR2 FYNNEI. This CDR3 has 12 residues. The CDR3 reads CASSSDGNEQFF. As DNA, the CDR3 is TGTGCCAGCAGTTCCGACGGCAATGAGCAGTTCTTC. Variable domain in full (rest from reference TRBV2 and TRBJ2-1): EPEVTQTPSHQVTQMGQEVILRCVPISNHLYFYWYRQILGQKVEFLVSFYNNEISEKSEIFDDQFSVERPDGSNFTLKIRSTKLEDSAMYFCASSSDGNEQFFGPGTRLTVL.

Concerning this clonotype itself: A much larger clone is a single base away; this may be a read error. CDR3 loop: CASSPQGNGYGYTF. Here the CDR3 DNA reads TGTGCCAGCAGCCCACAGGGGAATGGCTATGGCTACACCTTC. V is TRBV5-5 and J is TRBJ1-2; 7 bases agree with TRBD1. From germline, CDR1 is SGHKS and CDR2 YYEKEE (reference sequence). The CDR3 is 14 residues long. V lost 4 bases to trimming and J lost 4 bases; unmatched junction nucleotides: 7.

This chain connects TRBV7-9 to TRBJ2-7; TRBD2 aligns across 8 bases. CDR1 and CDR2 (germline): SEHNR, FQNEAQ (reference sequence). V shed 5 bases, J shed 7 bases, and the junction held 13 bases outside the gene matches. The CDR3 is 15 residues long. CDR3 coding DNA: TGTGCCAGCAGCCCCGACGGGAGGGAAACCGGGGAGCAGTACTTC. It translates to CASSPDGRETGEQYF.

This clonotype was seen a handful of times. This chain links TRBV4-2 with TRBJ2-3; D call uncertain. The CDR3 loop spans 14 amino acids. Germline lookup yields CDR1 LGHNA and CDR2 YNFKEQ. The germline V and J ends were trimmed by 4 bases and 3 bases, with 11 bases remaining between them. CDR3 protein: CASSPAFETDTQYF. DNA for the CDR3: TGTGCCAGCAGCCCTGCTTTTGAGACAGATACGCAGTATTTT.

In this sample, this clonotype turned up many times. The gene calls are TRBV2 and TRBJ1-5, with D tentatively TRBD1 (5 bases). In germline, CDR1 is SNHLY, CDR2 FYNNEI. The CDR3 spans 14 residues. The V end lost 7 bases, the J end lost 6 bases, and 16 bases lay between the germline ends. The CDR3 spells CASKLGLGAQPQHF. In DNA form, the CDR3 reads TGTGCCAGCAAGTTGGGGCTTGGGGCTCAGCCCCAGCATTTT.

A remark on this clonotype: One end of the junction is discordant with germline, which a read error may explain. The chain combines TRBV11-3 with TRBJ2-2; no definite D call. The CDR3 is made up of 16 amino acids. Germline loops: CDR1 SGHNT, CDR2 YENEEA. CDR3 nucleotides: TGTGCCAGCAGCTTATTTGGCCTGGGGAACACTGGGGAGCTGTTTTTT. It is translated as CASSLFGLGNTGELFF.

This clonotype was seen repeatedly, ten times or more. V gene TRBV20-1 combines with J gene TRBJ2-7; 11 positions match TRBD2. With 6 bases clipped from V and 4 bases from J, the junction kept 5 bases outside the gene matches. Germline V lookup: CDR1 DFQATT, CDR2 SNEGSKA (reference sequence). The CDR3 contains 13 residues. The CDR3 DNA follows: TGCAGTGCCCGCCGGACTAGCGGGTACGAGCAGTACTTC. Protein sequence: CSARRTSGYEQYF.